This T cell receptor (beta chain) was identified during a study of T cell responses to AZD1222 COVID-19 vaccine. Study observations and caveats: White British people made up most donors, females outnumbered males, and clonal diversity was possibly underestimated. Sampled repertoires all dated from after the peak T cell response. Epitopes outside B.1.351 and B.1.1.7 mutated regions reportedly drew nearly half of spike TCRs. Increases in Spike-specific TCR breadth and depth were seen after two AZD1222 doses.

In germline, CDR1 is SGDLS, CDR2 YYNGEE. The V end lost 1 base, the J end lost 8 bases, and 13 bases lay between the germline ends. The CDR3 runs to 14 residues. Clones were sequenced by immunoSEQ multiplex PCR, and TCRdb holds only the in-frame ones, with some missing. The sample has 150,000 or so clones, about 91% seen once. With regard to this clone: What it binds is not known.

The sample in question was peripheral blood, obtained on day 0 of AZD1222 vaccination. The source is an adult in good health. V and J are TRBV9 and TRBJ2-1, with D possibly being TRBD1 (6 bases). The CDR3 loop reads CASSVFPGEYEQFF. The CDR3 DNA reads as TGTGCCAGCAGCGTATTTCCAGGGGAGTATGAGCAGTTCTTC.